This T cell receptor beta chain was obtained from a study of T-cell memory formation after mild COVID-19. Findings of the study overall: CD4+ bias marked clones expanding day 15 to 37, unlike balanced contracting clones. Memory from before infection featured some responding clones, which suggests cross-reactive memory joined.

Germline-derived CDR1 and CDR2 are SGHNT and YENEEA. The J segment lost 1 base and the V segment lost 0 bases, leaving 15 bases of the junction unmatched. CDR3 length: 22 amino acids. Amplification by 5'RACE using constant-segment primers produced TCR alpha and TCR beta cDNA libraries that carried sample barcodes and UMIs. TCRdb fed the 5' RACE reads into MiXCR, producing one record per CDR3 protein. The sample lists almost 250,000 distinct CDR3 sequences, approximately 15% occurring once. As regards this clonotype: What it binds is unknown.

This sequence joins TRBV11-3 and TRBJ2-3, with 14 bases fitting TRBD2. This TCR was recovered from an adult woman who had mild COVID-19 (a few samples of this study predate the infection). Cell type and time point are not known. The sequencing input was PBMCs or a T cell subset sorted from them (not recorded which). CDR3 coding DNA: TGTGCCAGCAGCTTAGAAACCTCGGGACTAGCGGGAGAGGAACTGGGCACAGATACGCAGTATTTT. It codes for CASSLETSGLAGEELGTDTQYF.